These 10 T cell receptor beta chains came from one sample sequenced in a study of tumor-infiltrating lymphocytes in primary liver carcinoma. Germline DNA was also extracted, while the blood RNA originated from unsorted whole blood. Constant-region priming of around 490 ng total RNA yielded TCR beta cDNA. A slightly modified ARM-PCR protocol with three nested multiplex PCR rounds produced these TCR beta libraries. Use of TRBV1-TRBV30 forward primers with a C-beta reverse primer characterized the first two PCR rounds, which lasted nine to eleven cycles each. MiXCR, applied by TCRdb to the multiplex PCR reads, yields one record per CDR3 protein. The table has some 320,000 distinct CDR3 sequences, 50% to 70% seen once; the top ten hold roughly 9%. Source material: peripheral blood. These receptors were collected from a man aged 35-49 years with primary liver carcinoma and hepatitis B virus infection.

About this clonotype: An end of the junction differs from the germline gene, which may be a read error. The chain combines TRBV4-2 with TRBJ2-5; 11 positions match TRBD2. Germline V CDR1 and CDR2: LGHNA, YNFKEQ. This CDR3 contains 15 residues. The CDR3 reads CANSQSTTSGAGVNF. For the CDR3, the DNA is TGTGCTAACAGCCAGTCTACGACTAGCGGGGCGGGGGTAAACTTC.

This clonotype was found many times. This sequence joins TRBV6-9 and TRBJ2-2; D is possibly TRBD1 (5 bases). V shed 8 bases and J shed 3 bases, with 10 bases lying between them. There are 13 residues in the CDR3. Germline CDR1 is MNHGY and CDR2 is SVAAGI. CDR3 residues: CASARVDTGELFF. Here the CDR3 DNA reads TGTGCCAGCGCCAGGGTGGACACCGGGGAGCTGTTTTTT.

As concerns this clonotype: An end of the junction does not agree with germline; a read error may underlie this. The chain has TRBV28 and TRBJ1-2; D remains ambiguous. Germline V gene sequence: CDR1 MDHEN, CDR2 SYDVKM. CDR3 length equals 14 residues. The DNA for the CDR3 is TGTCCCAGCAACCAAGGAGGGAACGGGTATGGCTACACCTTC. Protein product: CPSNQGGNGYGYTF.

CDR3 loop: CASSQLRSRVEEQYF. CDR3 nucleotide sequence: TGCGCCAGCAGCCAACTCCGGTCAAGGGTGGAGGAGCAGTACTTC. The chain joins TRBV4-1 to TRBJ2-7; no definite D call. The CDR3 consists of 15 residues. In germline, CDR1 is MGHRA, CDR2 YSYEKL. Trimming removed 2 bases at V and 7 bases at J, with 18 bases between.

This clonotype was counted a few times. This chain links TRBV7-8 with TRBJ2-7, with D possibly being TRBD1 (6 bases). V lost 6 bases, J lost 5 bases, and 14 bases lay in between. The CDR3 is made up of 13 amino acids. Germline V gives CDR1 SGHVS, CDR2 FQNEAQ. The DNA of the CDR3 is TGTGCCAGCAGACCCGGGACATCAAACGAGCAGTACTTC. Protein product: CASRPGTSNEQYF. The whole variable domain, remainder taken from reference TRBV7-8 and TRBJ2-7, is GAGVSQSPRYKVAKRGQDVALRCDPISGHVSLFWYQQALGQGPEFLTYFQNEAQLDKSGLPSDRFFAERPEGSVSTLKIQRTQQEDSAVYLCASRPGTSNEQYFGPGTRLTVT.

Of note for this clonotype: A much larger clonotype is one base distant, so this may be a read error. CDR3 protein: CASSLGQGQVTQYF. As DNA, the CDR3 is TGTGCCAGCAGCTTGGGACAGGGGCAAGTGACCCAGTACTTC. This rearrangement joins TRBV7-9 to TRBJ2-5, with 10 bases aligning to TRBD1. The V gene's germline CDR1 is SEHNR and CDR2 FQNEAQ (reference sequence). The CDR3 covers 14 residues.

This clonotype showed up just once. A read error may explain this, as a much larger clone is one base away. The gene calls are TRBV4-1 and TRBJ2-1, with D unresolved. The CDR3 runs 14 residues. V was clipped by 1 base and J by 6 bases, with 10 bases between them. CDR1 is MGHRA and CDR2 is YSYEKL in the germline V gene. The CDR3 region has the DNA TGCGCCAGCAGCCAAGTCAAGTGGGGCAATGAGCAGTTCTTC. Its protein is CASSQVKWGNEQFF.

This clonotype appeared many times. V gene TRBV6-1 combines with J gene TRBJ2-1; 9 nucleotides line up with TRBD2. The CDR3 is 15 amino acids. The V gene's germline CDR1 is MNHNS and CDR2 SASEGT. Losses at the gene ends were 2 bases for V and 6 bases for J; bases not matched to a gene: 5. DNA of the CDR3: TGTGCCAGCAGTGAAATAGCGGGAGTCCCCAATGAGCAGTTCTTC. Protein product: CASSEIAGVPNEQFF.

The rearrangement links TRBV13 to TRBJ2-7; 8 nucleotides align to TRBD1. V was clipped by 3 bases and J by 5 bases; unmatched bases: 3. CDR1 and CDR2 (germline): PRHDT, FYEKMQ (reference sequence). The CDR3 runs to 13 residues. The CDR3 loop is CASSFGQGDEQYF. The CDR3 DNA sequence: TGTGCCAGCAGCTTCGGACAGGGTGACGAGCAGTACTTC. Using reference TRBV13 and TRBJ2-7 for the parts outside the CDR3, the full variable domain is AAGVIQSPRHLIKEKRETATLKCYPIPRHDTVYWYQQGPGQDPQFLISFYEKMQSDKGSIPDRFSAQQFSDYHSELNMSSLELGDSALYFCASSFGQGDEQYFGPGTRLTVT.

This clonotype has at least ten counts. The V call is TRBV5-1, the J call TRBJ2-7; no clear D. The CDR3 runs to 14 residues. V was clipped by 0 bases and J by 2 bases, with 9 bases between them. Germline V gives CDR1 SGHRS, CDR2 YFSETQ. CDR3 bases: TGCGCCAGCAGCTTGGATCCTTCCACCTACGAGCAGTACTTC. Translating gives CASSLDPSTYEQYF.